Sequencing of this T cell receptor beta chain was carried out in a study of tumor-infiltrating lymphocytes in primary liver carcinoma. The sample holds a few counts of this clonotype. The target antigen is unknown. Blood RNA came from unsorted whole blood; germline DNA was also extracted. With around 450 ng total RNA as template and a constant-region primer, TCR beta cDNA was made. Three nested multiplex PCR rounds of slightly modified ARM-PCR generated TCR beta libraries. With TRBV1-TRBV30 forward primers and a C-beta reverse primer, the first two PCR rounds were run for roughly 9 cycles each. TCRdb re-derived calls from the multiplex PCR reads in MiXCR, one entry per CDR3 protein. Found here are 310,000 or so distinct CDR3 sequences, nearly 60% of them singletons; the top ten hold approximately 15%. V lost 4 bases, J lost 9 bases, and 10 bases stayed unmatched. The germline V gene has CDR1 SGHAT and CDR2 FQNNGV. This CDR3 is 15 amino acids long.

Overall study results and limits: Tumor-blood pairs (like tumor-adjacent pairs) overlapped less than tumor region pairs did.

The sequenced material came from peripheral blood. This sequence originates from a woman under 40 with primary liver carcinoma and hepatitis B virus infection. The chain employs TRBV11-2 and TRBJ2-1; 9 nucleotides match TRBD2. CDR3 DNA sequence: TGTGCCAGCAGCTCCGATCTAGCGGGATCGGTTGAGCAGTTCTTC. Amino acid sequence: CASSSDLAGSVEQFF.